The sequence of this T cell receptor beta chain was determined in a study of shared clonotypes between healthy human individuals. The trim removed 6 bases at V and 2 bases at J, leaving 8 bases unmatched. The germline CDR1 and CDR2 sequences are KGHSH and LQKENI. The CDR3 covers 15 residues. Deep-level settings were used for running the assay. Clones were sequenced by immunoSEQ multiplex PCR, and TCRdb holds only the in-frame ones, with some missing. The data contain about 2 million clones, roughly 95% of them singletons. The sequencing input was naive CD4+ T cells sorted from blood. Subset meaning: CD45RA+ positively selected. This sequence was found in a man aged 18 to 29 in good health. This chain links TRBV18 with TRBJ2-7, with 9 bases fitting TRBD2. Here the CDR3 DNA reads TGTGCCAGCTCCCGCGCTAGCGGGGAAGCCTACGAGCAGTACTTC. Translating it yields CASSRASGEAYEQYF.